The clone carrying this T cell receptor (beta chain) was counted only a few times. No antigen is known for it. The data belong to a study of T-cell memory formation after mild COVID-19. About the research overall: Most TCR clusters belonged to a single donor. General study points: Pre-infection memory carried some responding clones, suggesting that cross-reactive memory joined. Those CD4+ clones that contracted were mainly in CM and EM (CD8+ ones in EMRA).

Using constant-segment primers, 5'RACE produced TCR alpha and TCR beta cDNA libraries carrying sample barcodes and UMIs. TCRdb redid the calling of the 5' RACE reads with MiXCR, one entry per CDR3 protein. Of about 400,000 distinct CDR3 sequences in the sample, 20% to 30% were seen once. This TCR derives from an adult woman who had mild COVID-19 (a few samples of this study predate the infection). Cell type and time point are not known. Specimen: PBMCs or a T cell subset sorted from them (not recorded which).

The CDR3 sequence is CASSLKGRNTGELFF. The DNA of the CDR3 is TGTGCCAGCAGTTTGAAGGGAAGGAACACCGGGGAGCTGTTTTTT. The chain links TRBV12-3 or TRBV12-4 to TRBJ2-2; D unresolved. Trimming took off 3 bases at V and 1 base at J, with 9 bases between the two ends. CDR3 length: 15 residues.